This is a list of T cell receptor beta chains from one sample in a study of immune characterization of retroperitoneal liposarcoma. MiXCR, run by TCRdb on the PCR reads, gives a single entry per CDR3 protein. The sample gives 9,500 to 12,000 distinct CDR3 sequences, roughly 26% of which show up once; 9.1% is in the top ten. The sequenced sample consisted of tumor tissue. These receptors were collected from a female donor with retroperitoneal liposarcoma. Both conserved end residues are part of each CDR3. The D gene is left open where the match is weak. Clone size is not always given. Where it is, it says once, few, many or a class for expanded clones.

clone_size	v_call	d_call	j_call	cdr3_nt	cdr3_aa
many	TRBV10-2	TRBD1	TRBJ1-1	TGCGCCAGCAGCCAACAGGGGGCGGGTGAAGCTTTCTTT	CASSQQGAGEAFF
-	TRBV7-6	-	TRBJ1-1	TGTGCCAGCAGCTTAGAAAGAAACACTGAAGCTTTCTTT	CASSLERNTEAFF
-	TRBV6-1	-	TRBJ2-2	TGTGCCAGCCGATCAGGGTTTGGGGGCACCGGGGAGCTGTTTTTT	CASRSGFGGTGELFF
-	TRBV7-6	-	TRBJ1-1	TGTGCCAGCAGCTTAACTCGCTCGACAGGAGCAGGCACTGAAGCTTTCTTT	CASSLTRSTGAGTEAFF
-	TRBV6-1	TRBD2	TRBJ2-1	TGTGCCAGCACCTCTAGCGGGGGGGCCGTTGAGCAGTTCTTC	CASTSSGGAVEQFF
-	TRBV12-3/TRBV12-4	-	TRBJ2-5	TGTGCCAGCAGTTTTTGGCGGGTGGATCAAGAGACCCAGTACTTC	CASSFWRVDQETQYF
-	TRBV12-3/TRBV12-4	TRBD2	TRBJ2-3	TGTGCCAGCAGTTTTGGGGGGGGAACTAGCACAGATACGCAGTATTTT	CASSFGGGTSTDTQYF
-	TRBV6-1	TRBD1	TRBJ1-5	TGTGCCAGCACCGACTTGAACAGGGGTTATGGCAATCAGCCCCAGCATTTT	CASTDLNRGYGNQPQHF
few	TRBV6-6	-	TRBJ1-1	TGTGCCAGCAGTTACGGGGAGGGATGGAACACTGAAGCTTTCTTT	CASSYGEGWNTEAFF
-	TRBV6-1	TRBD2	TRBJ2-3	TGTGCCAGCAGAGATGGACTAGCTGTTGATACGCAGTATTTT	CASRDGLAVDTQYF
-	TRBV27	TRBD2	TRBJ2-7	TGTGCCAGCCAACTAGCGCGGTACAATGAGCAGTACTTC	CASQLARYNEQYF
medium-sized	TRBV27	-	TRBJ2-3	TGTGCCAGCAGTCAGAGCGGTAATACGCAGTATTTT	CASSQSGNTQYF
many	TRBV6-6	-	TRBJ2-7	TGTGCCAGCAGTTACTCTGGCGGGACTTCCTACGAGCAGTACTTC	CASSYSGGTSYEQYF
-	TRBV6-4	TRBD1	TRBJ2-2	TGTGCCAGCAGTGCCGGGACAGGGGACACCGGGGAGCTGTTTTTT	CASSAGTGDTGELFF
many	TRBV11-3	TRBD2	TRBJ2-1	TGTGCCAGCAGCGCCGGGATCGGGAGGGAGCAGTTCTTC	CASSAGIGREQFF
medium-sized	TRBV7-2	TRBD2	TRBJ2-1	TGTGCCAGCAGCCCATCTAGCGGGAGGGCCTACGAGCAGTTCTTC	CASSPSSGRAYEQFF
many	TRBV11-3	TRBD2	TRBJ2-1	TGTGCCAGCAGCTTTAGGGACTACGAGCAGTTCTTC	CASSFRDYEQFF
many	TRBV11-3	-	TRBJ2-1	TGTGCCAGCAGCTTAACCCATGAGCAGTTCTTC	CASSLTHEQFF
-	TRBV12-3/TRBV12-4	-	TRBJ2-3	TGTGCCAGCAGTTTGATGGGGGGAATAGATACGCAGTATTTT	CASSLMGGIDTQYF
-	TRBV6-1	-	TRBJ2-3	TGTGCCAGCAGTGAATATAGGCTAAACACAGATACGCAGTATTTT	CASSEYRLNTDTQYF
medium-sized	TRBV7-2	-	TRBJ2-2	TGTGCCAGCTCAGTGGGCACCGGGGAGCTGTTTTTT	CASSVGTGELFF
few	TRBV6-1	-	TRBJ2-6	TGTGCCAGCAGTCTAGGACAACCTGGGGCCAACGTCCTGACTTTC	CASSLGQPGANVLTF
few	TRBV4-1	-	TRBJ2-7	TGCGCCAGCAGCCAATTCGTCACCAGGAACTACGAGCAGTACTTC	CASSQFVTRNYEQYF
medium-sized	TRBV7-2	-	TRBJ2-1	TGTGCCAGCAGCCCCCCAGGGAACCTATACAATGAGCAGTTCTTC	CASSPPGNLYNEQFF
few	TRBV11-1	-	TRBJ2-1	TGTGCCAGCAGCGGAAGACGGCGAAGCAATGAGCAGTTCTTC	CASSGRRRSNEQFF
medium-sized	TRBV7-2	-	TRBJ2-3	TGTGCCAGCAGCTTATTTGCCGTGGATACGCAGTATTTT	CASSLFAVDTQYF
few	TRBV6-1	-	TRBJ1-2	TGTGCCAGCAGTGGGGGATTTCAAGCTGGCTACACCTTC	CASSGGFQAGYTF
medium-sized	TRBV6-1	TRBD1	TRBJ2-5	TGTGCCAGCAGTGACCCGAGGGACAGGGGGGAAGAGACCCAGTACTTC	CASSDPRDRGEETQYF
many	TRBV7-3	TRBD1	TRBJ2-7	TGTGCCAGCAGCTTAACAGGGACAGACTACAATGAGCAGTACTTC	CASSLTGTDYNEQYF
-	TRBV11-2	-	TRBJ2-1	TGTGCCAGCAGCTTAGGAATTCGAGGAGACGGTCGGGAGACCCAGTTCTTC	CASSLGIRGDGRETQFF
-	TRBV10-2	TRBD1	TRBJ1-1	TGCGCCAGCAGTATTAGGACAGGAGGGCAGAACACTGAAGCTTTCTTT	CASSIRTGGQNTEAFF
-	TRBV12-5	-	TRBJ1-1	TGTGCTAGTGGTTTGGCCTACATGAACACTGAAGCTTTCTTT	CASGLAYMNTEAFF
-	TRBV6-4	TRBD1	TRBJ2-1	TGTGCCAGCAGTGACCGGGACAGCAATGAGCAGTTCTTC	CASSDRDSNEQFF
-	TRBV25-1	-	TRBJ1-4	TGTGCCAGCAGACGGGACACGGGGGCCTCCAATGAAAAACTGTTTTTT	CASRRDTGASNEKLFF
-	TRBV6-1	-	TRBJ2-1	TGTGCCAGCAAAAGGGGTTCCTACAATGAGCAGTTCTTC	CASKRGSYNEQFF
many	TRBV6-1	-	TRBJ2-1	TGTGCTTCCGCCGAGGGCAGCTCCTACGAGCAGTTCTTC	CASAEGSSYEQFF
few	TRBV11-2	-	TRBJ2-1	TGTGCCAGCAGCCCCAGGCACAATGAGCAGTTCTTC	CASSPRHNEQFF
-	TRBV6-6	TRBD1	TRBJ2-3	TGTGCCAGCAGTTATTTACGACAGGGCGCATTCACAGATACGCAGTATTTT	CASSYLRQGAFTDTQYF
few	TRBV11-1	-	TRBJ2-5	TGTGCCAGCAGCACCCCGGGGGGCAATGAGCAGTACTTC	CASSTPGGNEQYF
many	TRBV7-2	TRBD2	TRBJ2-3	TGTGCCAGCAGCACCAAAATCCGGGGGGGGTCTGGCACAGATACGCAGTATTTT	CASSTKIRGGSGTDTQYF
-	TRBV6-1	-	TRBJ2-1	TGTGCCAGCACGCGTGACAATGAGCAGTTCTTC	CASTRDNEQFF
-	TRBV6-1	-	TRBJ2-2	TGTGCCAGCAGCATTAAACAGGGACCCGGGGAGCTGTTTTTT	CASSIKQGPGELFF
medium-sized	TRBV27	-	TRBJ2-1	TGTGCCAGCCTTGAAAAGGCGGGGGCCTACGAGCAGTTCTTC	CASLEKAGAYEQFF
-	TRBV12-3/TRBV12-4	TRBD1	TRBJ2-2	TGTACCAGCTCTCAGGGGGTGGCCGGGGAGCTGTTTTTT	CTSSQGVAGELFF
few	TRBV6-2/TRBV6-3	TRBD2	TRBJ2-3	TGTGCCAGCATCCCTAGCGGGAGGGGAGATACGCAGTATTTT	CASIPSGRGDTQYF
-	TRBV12-3/TRBV12-4	-	TRBJ2-5	TGTGCCAGCAGCAAACTTTCCGGGACTGGGGGGCAAGAGACCCAGTACTTC	CASSKLSGTGGQETQYF
few	TRBV6-1	-	TRBJ2-1	TGTGCCAGCAGTGGTGACTTGAGCTCCTACAATGAGCAGTTCTTC	CASSGDLSSYNEQFF
-	TRBV27	TRBD2	TRBJ2-1	TGTGCCAGCAGTCCCGCCGGACTAGCGGGGGGCTCCGCCCACAATGAGCAGTTCTTC	CASSPAGLAGGSAHNEQFF
-	TRBV4-1	-	TRBJ2-7	TGCGCCAGCAGCCAAGACCCCTTAGATGGGGGCTCGTACGAGCAGTACTTC	CASSQDPLDGGSYEQYF
medium-sized	TRBV7-2	TRBD2	TRBJ2-7	TGTGCCAGCAGCCTGGGACTAGCGGGGATCGAGCAGTACTTC	CASSLGLAGIEQYF
large	TRBV6-1	-	TRBJ2-3	TGTGCCAGCAGTGAAGGTTTTGTGTTTCAGGGAAGCACAGATACGCAGTATTTT	CASSEGFVFQGSTDTQYF
many	TRBV6-1	TRBD1	TRBJ2-5	TGTGCCAGCAGCCCTTATACAGGGGGAAGGCAAGAGACCCAGTACTTC	CASSPYTGGRQETQYF
-	TRBV6-1	TRBD1	TRBJ1-2	TGTGCCAGCAGCCCCGGCAGGGGGCGAGCCTATGGCTACACCTTC	CASSPGRGRAYGYTF
medium-sized	TRBV6-1	TRBD1	TRBJ1-5	TGTGCCAGCAGTGACGACAGGGGAGCAGGTCAGCCCCAGCATTTT	CASSDDRGAGQPQHF
few	TRBV6-1	-	TRBJ2-1	TGTGCCAGCAGTGACCCTAGTATGGGTGAGCAGTTCTTC	CASSDPSMGEQFF
medium-sized	TRBV7-2	TRBD2	TRBJ2-7	TGTGCCAGCAGCCGGACTAGCGGCGCCTACAATGAGCAGTACTTC	CASSRTSGAYNEQYF
few	TRBV6-6	-	TRBJ2-1	TGTGCCAGCAGTTACCGGTCTAGCGCGTACAATGAGCAGTTCTTC	CASSYRSSAYNEQFF